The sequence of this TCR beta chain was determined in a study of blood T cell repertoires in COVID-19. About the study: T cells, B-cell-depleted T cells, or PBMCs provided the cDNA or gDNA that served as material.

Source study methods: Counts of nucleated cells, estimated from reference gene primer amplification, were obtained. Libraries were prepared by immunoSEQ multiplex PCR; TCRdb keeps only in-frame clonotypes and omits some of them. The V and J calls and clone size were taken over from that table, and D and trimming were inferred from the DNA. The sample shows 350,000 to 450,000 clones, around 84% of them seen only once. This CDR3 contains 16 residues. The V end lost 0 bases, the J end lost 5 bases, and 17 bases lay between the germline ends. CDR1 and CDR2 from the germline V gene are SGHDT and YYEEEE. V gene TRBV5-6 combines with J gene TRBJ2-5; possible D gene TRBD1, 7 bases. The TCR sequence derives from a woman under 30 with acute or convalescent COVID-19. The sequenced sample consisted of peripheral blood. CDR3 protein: CASSLELEGAEETQYF. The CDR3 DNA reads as TGTGCCAGCAGCTTGGAATTGGAGGGGGCGGAGGAGACCCAGTACTTC.